The 24 T cell receptor beta chains below come from one sample, sequenced in a study of T-cell memory formation after mild COVID-19. TCRdb ran MiXCR on the 5' RACE reads and lists one entry per CDR3 protein. The data show more than 110,000 distinct CDR3 sequences, with 14% seen just once and 25% to 30% held by the top ten. The sample consisted of PBMCs or a T cell subset sorted from them (not recorded which). The receptor set was obtained from an adult woman who had mild COVID-19 (a few samples of this study predate the infection). Cell type and time point are not known.

The gene calls are TRBV3-1 and TRBJ1-2; 10 positions match TRBD1. V shed 4 bases, J shed 4 bases, and the junction held 6 bases outside the gene matches. The CDR3 covers 15 residues. Per germline, CDR1 LGHDT and CDR2 YNNKEL (reference sequence). The CDR3 bases are TGTGCCAGCAGCCCCGAGACAGGGGGCGGCTATGGCTACACCTTC. Its protein is CASSPETGGGYGYTF.

This clonotype was seen a few times. The J gene is TRBJ2-1, the V gene TRBV20-1, with 11 bases matching TRBD2. Germline CDR1 reads DFQATT; CDR2 reads SNEGSKA (reference sequence). V lost 2 bases to trimming and J lost 6 bases; unmatched junction nucleotides: 6. The CDR3 loop spans 15 amino acids. The CDR3 coding sequence is TGCAGTGCTAGAACGGGACTAGCGGAGCTCAATGAGCAGTTCTTC. It codes for CSARTGLAELNEQFF.

The chain combines TRBV12-3 or TRBV12-4 with TRBJ2-1, with 8 bases lining up with TRBD2. The CDR3 is 16 residues long. The trim removed 3 bases at V and 8 bases at J, leaving 12 bases unmatched. The CDR3 nucleotides read TGTGCCAGCAGTTTCCTGCCTGGACTAGCTTGGGATGAGCAGTTCTTC. This codes for CASSFLPGLAWDEQFF.

The V gene is TRBV27, the J gene TRBJ2-7, with 7 bases that match TRBD1. Germline CDR1 reads MNHEY; CDR2 reads SMNVEV (reference sequence). The CDR3 spans 14 residues. Trimming took 2 bases from V and 10 from J; bases not matched to a gene: 11. The CDR3 spells CASSLGRQGSLQYF. CDR3 in DNA: TGTGCCAGCAGTTTAGGCCGACAGGGCTCCCTCCAGTACTTC.

This clonotype was counted a few times. The chain is built from TRBV29-1 and TRBJ1-1; D is unclear. V was cut by 0 bases and J by 6 bases, with 11 bases left in between. The CDR3 contains 13 residues. Germline V gene sequence: CDR1 SQVTM, CDR2 ANQGSEA. Here the CDR3 DNA reads TGCAGCGTTGAAGATTTGCCGGGCTCTGAAGCTTTCTTT. This encodes CSVEDLPGSEAFF.

This clonotype was counted once. The chain combines TRBV4-1 with TRBJ2-3; 10 bases fit TRBD1. The J segment lost 3 bases and the V segment lost 0 bases, leaving 9 bases of the junction unmatched. The germline gives CDR1 MGHRA, CDR2 YSYEKL. This CDR3 region has 18 residues. The CDR3 DNA reads TGCGCCAGCAGCCAAGATAATTTTGGACAGGGGGTAACAGATACGCAGTATTTT. Residues: CASSQDNFGQGVTDTQYF.

This clonotype appeared a few times. The chain has TRBV6-5 and TRBJ1-3; D call uncertain. Germline V CDR1 and CDR2: MNHEY, SVGAGI. The V and J ends lost 5 bases and 0 bases respectively, with 11 bases between them. CDR3 length: 15 residues. The CDR3 sequence is CASSATPTSGNTIYF. Written as DNA, the CDR3 is TGTGCCAGCAGTGCCACTCCTACCTCTGGAAACACCATATATTTT.

This clonotype was seen a handful of times. The rearrangement uses TRBV20-1 and TRBJ2-1; TRBD2 agrees at 9 bases. V shed 0 bases and J 4 bases; nucleotides not matched to a gene: 19. Germline CDR1 reads DFQATT; CDR2 reads SNEGSKA (reference sequence). CDR3 length: 20 amino acids. This CDR3 reads CSARDPPTSGKLSEYNEQFF. CDR3 DNA sequence: TGCAGTGCTAGAGATCCTCCGACTAGCGGAAAGCTATCGGAGTACAATGAGCAGTTCTTC.

The V and J genes are TRBV7-9 and TRBJ1-5, with TRBD1 identical over 11 bases. Per germline, CDR1 SEHNR and CDR2 FQNEAQ (reference sequence). V trimming: 5 bases; J trimming: 6 bases; junction bases outside the gene matches: 6. This CDR3 spans 15 amino acids. CDR3 coding DNA: TGTGCCAGCAGCCCGTGGACAGGGGGCAGTCAGCCCCAGCATTTT. Its translation is CASSPWTGGSQPQHF.

The rearrangement uses TRBV24-1 and TRBJ2-1; 12 bases agree with TRBD1. The V and J ends lost 0 bases and 8 bases, in that order; junction bases with no gene match: 7. The CDR3 is 17 amino acids. Germline assignment: CDR1 KGHDR and CDR2 SFDVKD. CDR3 sequence: CATSDLDWGQGAYEQFF. CDR3 in DNA: TGTGCCACCAGTGATTTGGACTGGGGACAGGGGGCCTATGAGCAGTTCTTC.

The chain has TRBV7-9 and TRBJ2-3, with 8 nucleotides matching TRBD1. Germline values: CDR1 SEHNR, CDR2 FQNEAQ (reference sequence). The J segment lost 4 bases and the V segment lost 3 bases, leaving 9 bases of the junction unmatched. This CDR3 region has 16 residues. The CDR3: CASSFYTGGRADTQYF. CDR3 nucleotide sequence: TGTGCCAGCAGCTTCTACACAGGGGGTAGGGCAGATACGCAGTATTTT.

The chain has TRBV12-3 or TRBV12-4 and TRBJ2-7, with D possibly called TRBD1 or TRBD2 (5 bases each). The CDR3 contains 13 residues. Trimming took off 5 bases at V and 2 bases at J, with 10 bases between the two ends. The CDR3 sequence: CASSGGSTYEQYF. The CDR3 nucleotides are TGTGCCAGCAGTGGGGGATCTACCTACGAGCAGTACTTC.

The rearrangement uses TRBV9 and TRBJ1-2, with D tentatively TRBD1 (5 bases). Trimming removed 0 bases at V and 3 bases at J, with 9 bases between. The CDR3 consists of 14 residues. Germline V gene sequence: CDR1 SGDLS, CDR2 YYNGEE. The CDR3 DNA reads as TGTGCCAGCAGCGTAGTCAAAGGGGACTATGGCTACACCTTC. Its translation is CASSVVKGDYGYTF.

The sample holds a few counts of this clonotype. V is TRBV6-6 and J is TRBJ2-5, with D unresolved. Germline lookup yields CDR1 MNHNY and CDR2 SVGAGI (reference sequence). Trimming pared 2 bases from V and 5 bases from J, leaving 6 bases between. This CDR3 has 12 residues. The DNA of the CDR3 is TGTGCCAGCAGTTACGGGTTGGAGACCCAGTACTTC. Translated, it gives CASSYGLETQYF.

V gene TRBV11-2 combines with J gene TRBJ2-7; the D is unclear. Trimming took 4 bases from V and 4 from J, leaving 17 bases between them. The CDR3 has 15 residues. Germline lookup yields CDR1 SGHAT and CDR2 FQNNGV. The CDR3 coding sequence is TGTGCCAGCAGCTCCGGTGAGGAGTTTGGTTACGAGCAGTACTTC. Its protein is CASSSGEEFGYEQYF.

In this sample, this clonotype turned up many times. The CDR3 sequence: CASSPTGREQYF. As DNA, the CDR3 is TGTGCCAGCAGTCCTACGGGAAGAGAGCAGTACTTC. The rearrangement joins TRBV12-3 or TRBV12-4 to TRBJ2-7, with D perhaps TRBD2 (5 bases). The CDR3 is 12 amino acids. Between the trimmed V and J ends, which lost 5 bases and 7 bases, there was a span of 12 bases.

This clonotype has only a few counts. The chain combines TRBV6-5 with TRBJ2-7; perhaps TRBD2 as D (5 bases). The CDR3 has 11 residues. The ends were cut back, 7 bases at V and 3 bases at J, with 7 bases in the middle. Germline V gene lookup returns CDR1 MNHEY and CDR2 SVGAGI. The CDR3 sequence is CASMEDYEQYF. As DNA, the CDR3 is TGTGCCAGCATGGAGGACTACGAGCAGTACTTC.

This clonotype was found a few times. The chain joins TRBV6-2 or TRBV6-3 to TRBJ2-7; possible D gene TRBD2, 6 bases. This CDR3 has 16 amino acids. Per the germline V gene, CDR1 is MNHEY and CDR2 is SVGEGT. V gave up 2 bases and J gave up 0 bases, with 14 bases separating them. The CDR3 DNA is TGTGCCAGCAGTTACGTAGCGGACACCCACTCCTACGAGCAGTACTTC. It is translated as CASSYVADTHSYEQYF.

The chain employs TRBV12-3 or TRBV12-4 and TRBJ1-1; 7 bases match TRBD1. The length of the CDR3 is 14 residues. J was trimmed by 5 bases and V by 6 bases; bases with no gene match: 9. The CDR3 sequence: CASSLTGTGTEAFF. DNA for the CDR3: TGTGCCAGCAGCCTGACAGGGACGGGAACTGAAGCTTTCTTT.

V and J are TRBV6-5 and TRBJ2-7; D uncertain. The CDR3 is 13 amino acids. Germline CDR1 MNHEY, CDR2 SVGAGI. Deletions cut 2 bases from V and 3 bases from J, with 8 bases between. The CDR3 loop is CASSYERLYEQYF. CDR3 coding DNA: TGTGCCAGCAGTTACGAACGGCTCTACGAGCAGTACTTC.

There are a few counts of this clonotype. The CDR3 coding sequence is TGTGCCATCAGTGAGTCGGGGTCCTACGGGACAGCCACTGAAGCTTTCTTT. This codes for CAISESGSYGTATEAFF. V is TRBV10-3 and J is TRBJ1-1; 7 bases line up with TRBD1. CDR1 ENHRY and CDR2 SYGVKD come from the germline V gene. Germline trimming cut 0 bases from V and 4 bases from J; bases unmatched to any gene: 11. The CDR3 spans 17 residues.

This clonotype was seen more than once but under ten times. The chain recombines TRBV6-2 or TRBV6-3 with TRBJ1-2, with no clear D. The CDR3 contains 12 residues. Germline-derived CDR1 and CDR2 are MNHEY and SVGEGT. With 3 bases removed from V and 4 bases from J, the gap between germline ends came to 6 bases. This chain's CDR3 is CASSYTAYGYTF. The CDR3 DNA sequence: TGTGCCAGCAGTTATACAGCCTATGGCTACACCTTC.

This clonotype was seen only a few times. The rearrangement joins TRBV7-9 to TRBJ2-3, with TRBD2 matching 7 bases. This CDR3 has 14 residues. Germline-derived CDR1 and CDR2 are SEHNR and FQNEAQ (reference sequence). Trimming removed 9 bases from V and 0 bases from J; junction bases left unmatched: 6. The CDR3 region is CARAGFHSTDTQYF. The CDR3 DNA reads TGTGCCAGAGCGGGGTTCCATAGCACAGATACGCAGTATTTT.

The chain uses TRBV30 and TRBJ2-2, with 11 bases that match TRBD2. Germline trimming cut 7 bases from V and 6 bases from J; bases unmatched to any gene: 13. This CDR3 comprises 16 residues. Germline V CDR1 and CDR2: GTSNPN, SVGIG (reference sequence). The DNA for the CDR3 is TGTGCCTACACTGGGACTAGCGGAACCTTTTCCGGGGAGCTGTTTTTT. This sequence encodes CAYTGTSGTFSGELFF.